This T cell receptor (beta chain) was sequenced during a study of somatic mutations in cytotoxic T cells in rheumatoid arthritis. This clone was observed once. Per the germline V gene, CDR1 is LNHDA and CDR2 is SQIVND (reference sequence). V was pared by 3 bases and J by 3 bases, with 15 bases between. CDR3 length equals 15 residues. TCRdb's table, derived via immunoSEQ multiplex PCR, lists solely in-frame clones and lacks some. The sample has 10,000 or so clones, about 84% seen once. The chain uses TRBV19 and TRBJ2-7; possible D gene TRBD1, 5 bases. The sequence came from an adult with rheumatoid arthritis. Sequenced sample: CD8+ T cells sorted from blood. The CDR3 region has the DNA TGTGCCAGTAGTATTCTGCAGGGCGGCGACTACGAGCAGTACTTC. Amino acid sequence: CASSILQGGDYEQYF.